These T cell receptor beta chains were read from a single sample in a study of OX40 agonist ivuxolimab in advanced cancers. The table came from immunoSEQ multiplex PCR; TCRdb's copy has only in-frame clones and leaves some out. The repertoire consists of more than 10,000 clones, with 75% to 85% occurring once and the leading ten covering 40% to 50%. The material was CD4+ or CD8+ T cells sorted from blood, obtained in a trial of the OX40 agonist ivuxolimab. The source of these receptors is an adult with an advanced solid tumor such as melanoma, head and neck, liver or kidney cancer. CDR3s include the opening cysteine and the closing phenylalanine or tryptophan. A D gene is named only where the DNA matches it firmly. Size is omitted from some rows. Given values are once, few, many or a class for expanded clones.

- TRBJ2-7 TRBD2 TRBV7-9 TGTGCCAGCACAGGTTCTAGCGGGATCGAGCAGTACTTC CASTGSSGIEQYF
- TRBJ2-7 TRBD1 TRBV7-9 TGTGCCAGCAGCCCTAACCGGACAGGGGACGGGGCCTACGAGCAGTACTTC CASSPNRTGDGAYEQYF
- TRBJ2-1 TRBD1 TRBV7-7 TGTGCCAGCAGCTTAGGACAGGGGTACAATGAGCAGTTCTTC CASSLGQGYNEQFF
- TRBJ2-7 TRBD1 TRBV28 TGTGCCAGCAGTTCCCGGACAGGCCTCTACGAGCAGTACTTC CASSSRTGLYEQYF
once TRBJ2-1 TRBD2 TRBV11-2 TGTGCCAGCAGCCCTTGGTCTAGCGGGGGGGCTAGCCTCTACAATGAGCAGTTCTTC CASSPWSSGGASLYNEQFF
- TRBJ2-1 - TRBV5-1 TGCGCCAGCAGCTTCGAGAGCTCCTACAATGAGCAGTTCTTC CASSFESSYNEQFF
- TRBJ2-7 - TRBV7-6 TGTGCCAGCAGCTTTGACAGGTTCTACGAGCAGTACTTC CASSFDRFYEQYF
few TRBJ1-6 - TRBV9 TGTGCCAGCAGCGTAGAAGACAGCTCCTATAATTCACCCCTCCACTTT CASSVEDSSYNSPLHF
- TRBJ2-3 TRBD2 TRBV13 TGTGCCAGCCTAGCGGGCACAGATACGCAGTATTTT CASLAGTDTQYF
- TRBJ1-2 - TRBV10-3 TGTGCCATCGCCGGGACGGCGTATGGCTACACCTTC CAIAGTAYGYTF
- TRBJ2-5 - TRBV4-1 TGCGCCAGCAGCCAGTCCTCAGGGTGGCAGGAAAAGGTGGAGACCCAGTACTTC CASSQSSGWQEKVETQYF
medium-sized TRBJ2-7 TRBD2 TRBV7-6 TGTGCCAGCAGCGGGGGCGGACTAGCGGGAGGGCAACTAAACTACGAGCAGTACTTC CASSGGGLAGGQLNYEQYF
- TRBJ2-7 - TRBV18 TGTGCCAGCTCACCACCGAAAACAGCCTCCTACGAGCAGTACTTC CASSPPKTASYEQYF
- TRBJ1-2 - TRBV25-1 TGTGCCAGCAGTGGTGGTGCCTATGGCTACACCTTC CASSGGAYGYTF
- TRBJ1-4 TRBD1 TRBV6-5 TGTGCCAGCAGTCTGACAGGGACTAATGAAAAACTGTTTTTT CASSLTGTNEKLFF
- TRBJ1-2 - TRBV2 TGTGCCAGCAGGGAAACAAAAGGCTATGGCTACACCTTC CASRETKGYGYTF
- TRBJ1-1 - TRBV7-6 TGTGCCAGCAGCTCCCACCCGCGGGACACTGAAGCTTTCTTT CASSSHPRDTEAFF
- TRBJ2-7 - TRBV4-3 TGCGCCAGCAGCCTCCAACAGGGAACTCCCTACGAGCAGTACTTC CASSLQQGTPYEQYF
- TRBJ2-5 TRBD1 TRBV5-1 TGCGCCAGCAGCCCGCTCGACAGGGGGCTAGAAGAGACCCAGTACTTC CASSPLDRGLEETQYF
- TRBJ2-2 - TRBV10-2 TGCGCCAGCAGTGAGTCGAGGAGGACCGGGGAGCTGTTTTTT CASSESRRTGELFF
- TRBJ1-3 - TRBV9 TGTGCCAGCAGCGTAGATGGGCAGGCCTCTGGAAACACCATATATTTT CASSVDGQASGNTIYF
- TRBJ2-1 - TRBV11-2 TGTGCCAGCAGCCAAACGGATGCAGGTGAGCAGTTCTTC CASSQTDAGEQFF
- TRBJ1-2 - TRBV2 TGTGCCAGCAACCCAGGGGTGGGCTACACCTTC CASNPGVGYTF
- TRBJ2-7 - TRBV25-1 TGTGCCAGCAGTGATCAGGGGCATCCCTACGAGCAGTACTTC CASSDQGHPYEQYF
- TRBJ2-7 TRBD2 TRBV4-1 TGCGCCAGCAGCCAACTAGCGGGAGCGTCCGAGCAGTACTTC CASSQLAGASEQYF
- TRBJ2-2 - TRBV5-4 TGTGCCAGCAGCTTTAGAACCGGGGAGCTGTTTTTT CASSFRTGELFF
once TRBJ1-4 - TRBV5-6 TGTGCCAGCAGCTTCAGGGACCTAAATGAAAAACTGTTTTTT CASSFRDLNEKLFF
- TRBJ2-5 TRBD1 TRBV7-2 TGTGCCAGCAGCCAAGGGACAGGACAAGAGACCCAGTACTTC CASSQGTGQETQYF
- TRBJ2-1 - TRBV18 TGTGCCAGCTCGGACGGCAACAATGAGCAGTTCTTC CASSDGNNEQFF
- TRBJ2-1 TRBD1 TRBV4-2 TGTGCCAGCAGCCAAGACCCTGACAGGGGACCGTTCTTC CASSQDPDRGPFF
few TRBJ2-3 - TRBV9 TGTGCCAGCGGTGGGGCCAGGGGATCGGATACGCAGTATTTT CASGGARGSDTQYF
- TRBJ2-7 - TRBV6-5 TGTGCCAGCAGTTACTCAGGGGGGCTTGAGCAGTACTTC CASSYSGGLEQYF
few TRBJ1-1 - TRBV7-3 TGTGCCAGCAGCTTAGGTACGAACACTGAAGCTTTCTTT CASSLGTNTEAFF
- TRBJ2-7 - TRBV10-3 TGTGCCATCAGTGAACGGAGCTACGAGCAGTACTTC CAISERSYEQYF
once TRBJ1-2 - TRBV10-3 TGTGCCATCAGTGACCCCTCCAGGCAGCACTATGGCTACACCTTC CAISDPSRQHYGYTF
- TRBJ2-2 - TRBV7-2 TGTGCCAGCAGCACCCGCCCCGGGGGAGCTAACACCGGGGAGCTGTTTTTT CASSTRPGGANTGELFF
- TRBJ1-1 - TRBV7-9 TGTGCCAGCAGCTTAAACTGGGAGGACACTGAAGCTTTCTTT CASSLNWEDTEAFF
- TRBJ2-3 - TRBV7-6 TGTGCCAGCAGCTTAGTGTGGGGGACAGATACGCAGTATTTT CASSLVWGTDTQYF
- TRBJ1-5 - TRBV30 TGTGCCTGGAGTGGTGGCAGCGGGAGCAATCAGCCCCAGCATTTT CAWSGGSGSNQPQHF
- TRBJ2-7 - TRBV29-1 TGCAGCGTGAGTGGGGCCCGGGGCGAGCAGTACTTC CSVSGARGEQYF
- TRBJ2-7 - TRBV11-2 TGTGCCAGCAGCTTAGGGCAGTTATTCGAGCAGTACTTC CASSLGQLFEQYF
- TRBJ2-7 TRBD1 TRBV2 TGTGCCAGCAGGACCCCGGGACAGGGCTCCTACGAGCAGTACTTC CASRTPGQGSYEQYF